These 2 T cell receptor beta chains were all obtained from the same sample, sequenced in a study of technical replicates of blood from a handful of donors. Method: immunoSEQ multiplex PCR; TCRdb's copy keeps in-frame clones and lacks some. This sample has about 99,000 clones; about 95% occur once, and the top ten carry more than 0.2%. Sequencing input: T cells isolated from PBMCs. These receptors were taken from a human donor in good health.

The rearrangement links TRBV30 to TRBJ1-2, with a possible D match to TRBD1 (5 bases). This CDR3 has 13 residues. Germline V gene lookup returns CDR1 GTSNPN and CDR2 SVGIG (reference sequence). Trimming cost V 0 bases and J 5 bases, with 10 bases left between them. The CDR3 coding sequence is TGTGCCTGGAGTGTAGGAGGGGAGTATGGCTACACCTTC. Its protein product is CAWSVGGEYGYTF.

The chain links TRBV6-1 to TRBJ2-7, with TRBD2 identical over 11 bases. With 3 bases clipped from V and 4 bases from J, the junction kept 5 bases outside the gene matches. Germline V gene lookup returns CDR1 MNHNS and CDR2 SASEGT. The CDR3 extends over 15 amino acids. For the CDR3, the DNA is TGTGCCAGCAGTGAGACTAGCGGGACTCTTTACGAGCAGTACTTC. This gives the protein CASSETSGTLYEQYF.